This T cell receptor (beta chain) stems from a study of Tregs in tolerant kidney transplant recipients. As for the study in general: Recipients received nonmyeloablative bone marrow transplants from related graft donors, with transient mixed chimerism. Study-level findings and limits: Tolerant patients' donor-specific Tregs expanded beyond overall Tregs, suggesting antigen-driven growth. Nucleotide sequences could not be compared across some patients' samples due to primer changes.

Measured with immunoSEQ multiplex PCR; TCRdb has only the in-frame clones, and not every one. The sample records about 73,000 clones, roughly 90% being singletons. This clone was detected only a few times. Its antigen is not identified. This CDR3 is built from 16 residues. V shed 5 bases, J shed 7 bases, and the junction held 12 bases outside the gene matches. The germline CDR1 and CDR2 sequences are SGHRS and YFSETQ. Unstimulated regulatory T cells (CD4+CD25+CD127-), CD4+CD25- non-regulatory cells, CD4 and CD8 cells were FACS-sorted from thawed PBMCs. The source is a human donor who received a combined kidney and bone marrow transplant. V is TRBV5-1 and J is TRBJ2-2, with 9 bases aligning to TRBD2. The material sequenced was Tregs from blood, taken before the transplant. CDR3 sequence reads: CASRQGGSGSSGELFF. The CDR3 region has the DNA TGCGCCAGCAGACAAGGGGGTAGCGGGAGCAGCGGGGAGCTGTTTTTT.